The 18 T cell receptor beta chains reported below all come from one sample, sequenced in a study of technical replicates of blood from a few donors. Sequenced by immunoSEQ multiplex PCR; TCRdb stores in-frame clones only, minus some. The data contain some 85,000 clones, around 96% of them singletons. Sequencing was performed on T cells isolated from PBMCs. The source of these receptors is a human donor in good health.

For the CDR3, the DNA is TGTGCCAGCAGCTTAGATCTTAGCGGTCCTTGCGAGCAGTACTTC. Amino acid sequence: CASSLDLSGPCEQYF. This chain joins TRBV7-9 and TRBJ2-7; TRBD2 is a possible D gene (6 bases). CDR1 and CDR2 from the germline V gene are SEHNR and FQNEAQ (reference sequence). V was clipped by 1 base and J by 6 bases, with 16 bases between them. The CDR3 has 15 residues.

CDR3 sequence: CASGAALGELFF. CDR3 in DNA: TGTGCCAGCGGGGCAGCGCTCGGGGAGCTGTTTTTT. The chain links TRBV6-1 to TRBJ2-2; D may be TRBD1 (5 bases). This CDR3 comprises 12 residues. Trimming removed 8 bases from V and 7 bases from J, with 11 bases in between. From germline, CDR1 is MNHNS and CDR2 SASEGT.

The sample holds one count of this clone. The genes are TRBV6-1 and TRBJ1-5; 8 bases agree with TRBD1. CDR3 length: 15 residues. The V and J ends lost 6 bases and 4 bases, in that order; junction bases with no gene match: 8. In germline, CDR1 is MNHNS, CDR2 SASEGT. The CDR3 sequence is CASRSQGAPNQPQHF. The CDR3 coding sequence is TGTGCCAGCAGATCTCAGGGGGCGCCGAATCAGCCCCAGCATTTT.

This sequence joins TRBV6-5 and TRBJ1-2; D not resolved. The CDR3 has 14 residues. Germline-derived CDR1 and CDR2 are MNHEY and SVGAGI. V was clipped by 5 bases and J by 0 bases, with 10 bases between them. This CDR3 reads CASSPDGSNYGYTF. In nucleotides, the CDR3 is TGTGCCAGCAGTCCAGACGGGTCTAACTATGGCTACACCTTC.

This sequence joins TRBV29-1 and TRBJ2-2, with 12 bases matching TRBD2. The germline V gene has CDR1 SQVTM and CDR2 ANQGSEA. V lost 6 bases, J lost 5 bases, and 4 bases stayed unmatched. CDR3 length: 14 amino acids. The CDR3 DNA reads TGCAGCGTGCCGACTAGCGGGAGAACCGGGGAGCTGTTTTTT. Its protein is CSVPTSGRTGELFF.

V and J are TRBV4-3 and TRBJ1-5; D remains ambiguous. CDR3 size: 12 residues. CDR1 is LGHNA, CDR2 YSLEER, per germline. Between the trimmed V and J ends, which lost 4 bases and 3 bases, there was a span of 4 bases. The CDR3 loop reads CASSPINQPQHF. CDR3 nucleotides: TGCGCCAGCAGCCCTATCAATCAGCCCCAGCATTTT.

The chain uses TRBV7-7 and TRBJ2-7, with 9 positions matching TRBD1. The CDR3 totals 14 residues. J lost 1 base, V lost 3 bases, and 1 base had no gene match. CDR1 SSHAT and CDR2 FNYEAQ come from the germline V gene (reference sequence). The CDR3 protein is CASSFGTGSYEQYF. The CDR3 DNA reads as TGTGCCAGCAGCTTCGGGACAGGGTCCTACGAGCAGTACTTC.

The chain joins TRBV5-1 to TRBJ1-4; D unclear. V was pared by 0 bases and J by 5 bases, with 11 bases between. The CDR3 contains 15 residues. Germline V CDR1 and CDR2: SGHRS, YFSETQ. This chain's CDR3 is CASSLDPGPNEKLFF. Written as DNA, the CDR3 is TGCGCCAGCAGCTTGGATCCTGGGCCCAATGAAAAACTGTTTTTT.

This chain joins TRBV5-6 and TRBJ2-3; 9 nucleotides align to TRBD2. Germline V gives CDR1 SGHDT, CDR2 YYEEEE. V lost 4 bases to trimming and J lost 3 bases; unmatched junction nucleotides: 3. The CDR3 covers 14 residues. Here the CDR3 DNA reads TGTGCCAGCAGCCCGGGACTAGCAACAGATACGCAGTATTTT. Its translation: CASSPGLATDTQYF.

This clone has just one count. The V gene is TRBV2, the J gene TRBJ2-1, with D possibly TRBD1 on 6 matching bases. V lost 8 bases to trimming and J lost 1 base, with 12 bases between them. The germline V gene encodes CDR1 SNHLY and CDR2 FYNNEI. CDR3 length: 14 residues. CDR3 region: CASLGTNSYNEQFF. CDR3 nucleotide sequence: TGTGCCAGCTTGGGGACAAATTCCTACAATGAGCAGTTCTTC.

The chain links TRBV4-3 to TRBJ2-7, with D perhaps TRBD2 (6 bases). V lost 1 base, J lost 4 bases, and 14 bases lay in between. The CDR3 has 15 residues. The germline V gene has CDR1 LGHNA and CDR2 YSLEER. In nucleotides, the CDR3 is TGCGCCAGCAGCCAAGGGGACTTTAGAGGGTACGAGCAGTACTTC. Its protein is CASSQGDFRGYEQYF.

A single count supports this clone. CDR3 amino acids: CAWSVRVREPLYGYTF. The CDR3 bases are TGTGCCTGGAGTGTACGAGTCAGGGAACCGCTCTATGGCTACACCTTC. The chain couples TRBV30 to TRBJ1-2, with D possibly being TRBD1 (5 bases). This CDR3 has 16 amino acids. Germline V CDR1 and CDR2: GTSNPN, SVGIG (reference sequence). V lost 0 bases, J lost 4 bases, and 18 bases lay in between.

J is TRBJ2-5 and V is TRBV10-3, with 8 nucleotides matching TRBD2. Germline-derived CDR1 and CDR2 are ENHRY and SYGVKD. The CDR3 is 16 residues long. The V segment lost 6 bases and the J segment 4 bases; nucleotides outside the gene matches: 13. In DNA, the CDR3 is TGTGCCATCAGCTCTGACCCGGGACTAGTAACAGAGACCCAGTACTTC. It specifies CAISSDPGLVTETQYF.

The rearrangement uses TRBV4-3 and TRBJ2-6; D unclear. Germline lookup yields CDR1 LGHNA and CDR2 YSLEER. The CDR3 contains 16 residues. Deletions cut 0 bases from V and 4 bases from J, with 10 bases between. Written as DNA, the CDR3 is TGCGCCAGCAGCCAAGAGACGGGTGTAGGGGCCAACGTCCTGACTTTC. Translation gives CASSQETGVGANVLTF.

The chain joins TRBV28 to TRBJ1-1, with 8 bases aligning to TRBD1. Losses at the gene ends were 0 bases for V and 8 bases for J; bases not matched to a gene: 2. Germline V lookup: CDR1 MDHEN, CDR2 SYDVKM. This CDR3 contains 13 residues. The DNA for the CDR3 is TGTGCCAGCAGTTTATGGGACAGGGCCGAAGCTTTCTTT. Translated, it gives CASSLWDRAEAFF.

The chain is built from TRBV7-6 and TRBJ2-7, with 8 positions matching TRBD1. The CDR3 sequence is 15 residues long. V shed 5 bases and J 0 bases; nucleotides not matched to a gene: 6. Looked up from germline, CDR1 is SGHVS and CDR2 is FNYEAQ. The CDR3 reads CASSVGTGSSYEQYF. The CDR3, as DNA: TGTGCCAGCAGCGTAGGGACAGGTAGCTCCTACGAGCAGTACTTC. Full variable domain (rest looked up from reference TRBV7-6 and TRBJ2-7): GAGVSQSPRYKVTKRGQDVALRCDPISGHVSLYWYRQALGQGPEFLTYFNYEAQQDKSGLPNDRFSAERPEGSISTLTIQRTEQRDSAMYRCASSVGTGSSYEQYFGPGTRLTVT.

The chain employs TRBV29-1 and TRBJ1-5, with D maybe TRBD1 (5 bases). Germline CDR1 reads SQVTM; CDR2 reads ANQGSEA. With 6 bases removed from V and 9 bases from J, the gap between germline ends came to 15 bases. This CDR3 spans 12 amino acids. The CDR3 here is CSVGDSFGPQHF. The DNA for the CDR3 is TGCAGCGTCGGCGACAGTTTTGGGCCCCAGCATTTT.

The rearrangement links TRBV2 to TRBJ1-5; maybe TRBD1 (6 bases). This CDR3 is 13 amino acids long. CDR1 and CDR2 from the germline V gene are SNHLY and FYNNEI. V lost 5 bases to trimming and J lost 5 bases, with 10 bases between them. The DNA of the CDR3 is TGTGCCAGCAGTTACTCAGGGGATCAGCCCCAGCATTTT. Translation gives CASSYSGDQPQHF.